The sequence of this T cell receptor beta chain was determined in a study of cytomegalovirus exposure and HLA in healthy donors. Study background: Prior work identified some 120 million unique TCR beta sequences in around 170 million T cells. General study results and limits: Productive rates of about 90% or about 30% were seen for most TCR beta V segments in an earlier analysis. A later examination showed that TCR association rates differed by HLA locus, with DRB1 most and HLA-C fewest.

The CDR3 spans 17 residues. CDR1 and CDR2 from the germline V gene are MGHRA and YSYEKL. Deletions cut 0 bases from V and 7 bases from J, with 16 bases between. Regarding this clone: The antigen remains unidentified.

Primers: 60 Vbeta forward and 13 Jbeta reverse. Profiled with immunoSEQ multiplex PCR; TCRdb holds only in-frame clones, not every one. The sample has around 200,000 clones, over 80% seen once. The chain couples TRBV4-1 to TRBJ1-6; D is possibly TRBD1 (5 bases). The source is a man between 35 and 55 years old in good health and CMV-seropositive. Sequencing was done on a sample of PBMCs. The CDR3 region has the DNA TGCGCCAGCAGCCAAGATCAGACAGTTATTCCGAATTCACCCCTCCACTTT. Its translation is CASSQDQTVIPNSPLHF.